This T cell receptor (beta chain) was captured by sequencing in a study of CD8 T cells in Susac syndrome. Findings and caveats of the study: The relatively small number of individuals in the TCR sequencing and HLA analysis was acknowledged by the study.

Multiple sclerosis controls were treatment-naive patients with stable or active relapsing-remitting disease. TEMRA cells were FACS-enriched, while CD8+ and CD4+ T cells were negatively isolated. V dropped 6 bases and J dropped 4; count of bases not matched to a gene: 20. CDR1 and CDR2 (germline): GTSNPN, SVGIG (reference sequence). This CDR3 has 18 amino acids. Regarding this clonotype: Its antigen is unknown.

RNA amounts of about 0.45 to 1 ug underwent reverse transcription with random hexamers. Amplification of TCR beta CDR3 across 54 Vbeta and 13 Jbeta was performed with immunoSEQ multiplex PCR. TCRdb recomputed calls from the immunoSEQ multiplex PCR reads with MiXCR, one row per CDR3 protein. The sample shows 150,000 to 200,000 distinct CDR3 sequences, roughly 96% of them seen only once. Input material: CD8+ T cells from PBMCs. The sequence was obtained from a human donor with multiple sclerosis. The chain has TRBV30 and TRBJ2-7; 11 bases align to TRBD2. The CDR3 nucleotides read TGTGCCTGCTTCTTCATCCGGGGGCGTGGGACTAGCGGTTACGAGCAGTACTTC. Residues: CACFFIRGRGTSGYEQYF.